Presented here are 10 T cell receptor beta chains from one specimen sequenced in a study of cytomegalovirus exposure and HLA in healthy donors. PCR involved 60 Vbeta and 13 Jbeta primers. This table comes from immunoSEQ multiplex PCR, and its TCRdb copy is limited to in-frame clones, with some not included. This listing includes some 140,000 clones. The sample was PBMCs. The receptors derive from a woman between 55 and 75 years old in good health and CMV-seronegative.

The chain has TRBV28 and TRBJ2-1; D remains ambiguous. Germline values: CDR1 MDHEN, CDR2 SYDVKM. Trimming stripped 3 bases from V and 4 bases from J, with 10 bases between. The CDR3 is made up of 14 amino acids. The CDR3 loop is CASSLASPYNEQFF. CDR3 bases: TGTGCCAGCAGTTTGGCCAGTCCTTACAATGAGCAGTTCTTC. The full variable domain, completed using reference TRBV28 and TRBJ2-1, is DVKVTQSSRYLVKRTGEKVFLECVQDMDHENMFWYRQDPGLGLRLIYFSYDVKMKEKGDIPEGYSVSREKKERFSLILESASTNQTSMYLCASSLASPYNEQFFGPGTRLTVL.

The chain couples TRBV14 to TRBJ1-1, with a tentative D call TRBD1 (5 bases). Trimming removed 4 bases at V and 4 bases at J, with 13 bases between. There are 14 residues in the CDR3. CDR1 is SGHDN, CDR2 FVKESK, per germline. In nucleotides, the CDR3 is TGTGCCAGCAGCCTAAACGCCCAGGGCACTGAAGCTTTCTTT. Translated, it gives CASSLNAQGTEAFF.

This sequence joins TRBV11-2 and TRBJ2-1; 10 nucleotides align to TRBD2. The CDR3 has 19 amino acids. Unmatched junction bases numbered 16, after V lost 4 bases and J lost 4 bases. Germline CDR1 reads SGHAT; CDR2 reads FQNNGV. CDR3 in DNA: TGTGCCAGCAGCTCCGCCGGGACTAGCGCACCCTGGGGTTACAATGAGCAGTTCTTC. Translation gives CASSSAGTSAPWGYNEQFF.

The chain combines TRBV6-1 with TRBJ2-5; 8 bases agree with TRBD1. The J call could be wrong; TRBJ2-7 is a better fit for the DNA end. CDR3 length equals 13 residues. Germline values: CDR1 MNHNS, CDR2 SASEGT. CDR3 nucleotides: TGTGCCAGCAGACAGGGGGTAATCGGCGAGCAGTACTTC. Translated, it gives CASRQGVIGEQYF.

V usage is TRBV5-1 and J usage is TRBJ2-7; no clear D gene. The CDR3 has 15 amino acids. V was cut by 0 bases and J by 0 bases, with 10 bases left in between. Per the germline V gene, CDR1 is SGHRS and CDR2 is YFSETQ. In nucleotides, the CDR3 is TGCGCCAGCAGCTTGGAGTCCCAGATCTCCTACGAGCAGTACTTC. As protein: CASSLESQISYEQYF.

The chain joins TRBV19 to TRBJ1-2, with 9 bases matching TRBD1. Germline assignment: CDR1 LNHDA and CDR2 SQIVND (reference sequence). V lost 7 bases to trimming and J lost 5 bases; unmatched junction nucleotides: 8. The CDR3 loop spans 14 amino acids. Written as DNA, the CDR3 is TGTGCCAGTATCTCACCGGGGACAGGGTATGGCTACACCTTC. Its protein product is CASISPGTGYGYTF. The variable domain in full, completed from reference TRBV19 and TRBJ1-2, reads DGGITQSPKYLFRKEGQNVTLSCEQNLNHDAMYWYRQDPGQGLRLIYYSQIVNDFQKGDIAEGYSVSREKKESFPLTVTSAQKNPTAFYLCASISPGTGYGYTFGSGTRLTVV.

CDR3 in amino acids: CASSTVQGRDGYTF. The CDR3 nucleotides read TGTGCCAGCAGTACCGTACAGGGTCGGGATGGCTACACCTTC. This chain joins TRBV27 and TRBJ1-2; perhaps TRBD1 as D (6 bases). With 5 bases removed from V and 6 bases from J, the gap between germline ends came to 16 bases. CDR3 length: 14 residues. CDR1 and CDR2 (germline): MNHEY, SMNVEV (reference sequence).

The chain has TRBV15 and TRBJ2-7; tentatively, D is TRBD1 (6 bases). Per the germline V gene, CDR1 is LNHNV and CDR2 is YYDKDF (reference sequence). Trimming took off 5 bases at V and 2 bases at J, with 13 bases between the two ends. The CDR3 consists of 14 residues. CDR3 residues: CATSPIGTTYEQYF. Here the CDR3 DNA reads TGTGCCACCAGCCCCATCGGGACAACCTACGAGCAGTACTTC.

The rearrangement links TRBV21-1 to TRBJ1-6. TRBV21-1 is termed a pseudogene. The CDR3 is 14 amino acids. The CDR3 is CASSKKEGQSPLHF. Written as DNA, the CDR3 is TGTGCCAGCAGCAAAAAGGAGGGGCAATCACCCCTCCACTTT.

This chain uses TRBV7-3 with TRBJ1-2, with D tentatively TRBD1 (5 bases). The V and J ends lost 0 bases and 0 bases respectively, with 11 bases between them. This CDR3 comprises 16 residues. Germline V lookup: CDR1 SGHTA, CDR2 FQGTGA. As DNA, the CDR3 is TGTGCCAGCAGCTTAACCCAGGGAGGCCCTAACTATGGCTACACCTTC. Residues: CASSLTQGGPNYGYTF.